The source of this T cell receptor (beta chain) is a study of T cells in Graves' hyperthyroidism and ophthalmopathy. Stable Graves' hyperthyroidism meant no ophthalmopathy progression within 18 months. On this clonotype: Its antigen is not identified.

The CDR3 regions of TCR beta were amplified from RNA transcripts. In the first-round RT-PCR of the TCR CDR3, the HTBI primer set was used. MiXCR, applied by TCRdb to the multiplex PCR reads, yields one record per CDR3 protein. Of some 180,000 distinct CDR3 sequences listed, 17% are singletons. Study-wide findings and caveats: Prediction of ophthalmopathy progression came a median approximately 7 months pre-onset.

The CDR3 runs 18 residues. J lost 3 bases, V lost 1 base, and 7 bases had no gene match. The V gene's germline CDR1 is KGHDR and CDR2 SFDVKD. This sequence joins TRBV24-1 and TRBJ2-5; 13 bases are a match to TRBD2. This receptor was taken from a woman aged 50 to 60 with Graves' hyperthyroidism. Sequences were obtained from blood. The CDR3 coding sequence is TGTGCCACCAGTGATTTCAAGGGACTAGCGGGATTTAAAGAGACCCAGTACTTC. Translation gives CATSDFKGLAGFKETQYF.